The 5 T cell receptor beta chains reported below all come from one sample, sequenced in a study. TCRdb recomputed calls from the reads with MiXCR, one row per CDR3 protein. In the table there are roughly 150 distinct CDR3 sequences, 25% of which are singletons. Sequencing was carried out using CD8+ T cells (not recorded whether cultured). Receptors were obtained from a male donor.

This clonotype was counted between two and nine times. The J gene is TRBJ2-7, the V gene TRBV5-5; tentatively, D is TRBD1 (6 bases). V was cut by 0 bases and J by 3 bases, with 13 bases left in between. The CDR3 extends over 15 amino acids. CDR1 is SGHKS and CDR2 is YYEKEE in the germline V gene (reference sequence). The CDR3 nucleotides are TGTGCCAGCAGCTTGGGACAGGTGGCCTTCTACGAGCAGTACTTC. The encoded protein is CASSLGQVAFYEQYF.

In regard to this clonotype: Likely a read error: the CDR3 ends without its conserved phenylalanine or tryptophan. V gene TRBV20-1 combines with J gene TRBJ2-4, with D possibly matching TRBD1 (6 bases). V lost 1 base, J lost 0 bases, and 13 bases lay in between. This CDR3 has 16 amino acids. CDR1 is DFQATT, CDR2 SNEGSKA, per germline (reference sequence). The CDR3 loop is CSARAQGSLAKNIQYL. The CDR3 nucleotides are TGCAGTGCTAGAGCTCAGGGGTCGTTAGCCAAAAACATTCAGTACCTC.

The gene calls are TRBV12-3 or TRBV12-4 and TRBJ1-2; D may be TRBD1 (6 bases). The CDR3 extends over 15 amino acids. The germline V and J ends were trimmed by 5 bases and 7 bases, with 20 bases remaining between them. This chain's CDR3 is CASSLRGGFSVGYTF. The CDR3 coding sequence is TGTGCCAGCAGTCTCAGGGGAGGGTTCTCTGTTGGCTACACCTTC.

This clonotype is large by share. V gene TRBV25-1 combines with J gene TRBJ2-1; 9 positions match TRBD2. Germline V gene sequence: CDR1 MGHDK, CDR2 SYGVNS. The CDR3 sequence is 15 residues long. The ends lost 2 bases at V and 5 bases at J; junction bases unmatched: 4. This CDR3 reads CASSEVSSGDNEQFF. CDR3 nucleotide sequence: TGTGCCAGCAGTGAAGTGTCTAGCGGGGACAATGAGCAGTTCTTC.

Turning to this clonotype: Since a much larger clone is just one base distant, this may be a read error. The CDR3 here is CASSESTGTGGNYGYTF. Here the CDR3 DNA reads TGTGCCAGCAGTGAAAGTACCGGGACAGGGGGTAACTATGGCTACACCTTC. The gene calls are TRBV6-5 and TRBJ1-2; 11 nucleotides match TRBD1. The ends lost 5 bases at V and 1 base at J; junction bases unmatched: 9. From germline, CDR1 is MNHEY and CDR2 SVGAGI. The CDR3 spans 17 residues.